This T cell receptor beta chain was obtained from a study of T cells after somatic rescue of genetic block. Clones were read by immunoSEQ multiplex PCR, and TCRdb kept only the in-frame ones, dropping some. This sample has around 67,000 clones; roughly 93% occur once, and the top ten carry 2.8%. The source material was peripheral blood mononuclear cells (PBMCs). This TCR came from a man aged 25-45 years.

The CDR3 region is CASSSGGGYQETQYF. CDR3 nucleotide sequence: TGCGCCAGCAGCTCGGGGGGAGGGTACCAAGAGACCCAGTACTTC. The chain joins TRBV5-1 to TRBJ2-5; 7 bases map to TRBD2. This CDR3 spans 15 amino acids. Germline V gene lookup returns CDR1 SGHRS and CDR2 YFSETQ. Trimming removed 3 bases from V and 0 bases from J; junction bases left unmatched: 5.